The 27 T cell receptor beta chains in this list originate from one sample, sequenced in a study of T cells in localized non-small cell lung cancer. The assay was immunoSEQ multiplex PCR, and TCRdb's table has in-frame clones only and misses some. This sample has 8,500 to 10,000 clones, with around nine tenths found just once. Specimen: peripheral blood, collected before any cancer treatment. These receptors all come from a female donor of 60 years or more with stage II squamous cell lung carcinoma.

This clone is a singleton in its sample. This chain uses TRBV5-4 with TRBJ2-3; 8 bases match TRBD2. The germline gives CDR1 SGHNT, CDR2 YYREEE (reference sequence). V dropped 9 bases and J dropped 4; count of bases not matched to a gene: 4. CDR3 length equals 12 residues. In DNA form, the CDR3 reads TGTGCCACCGGGGGGGTCGCAGATACGCAGTATTTT. It specifies CATGGVADTQYF.

The chain joins TRBV15 to TRBJ1-5; D remains ambiguous. CDR1 LNHNV and CDR2 YYDKDF come from the germline V gene (reference sequence). V lost 1 base and J 1 base, leaving 5 bases between the germline ends. The CDR3 loop spans 14 amino acids. CDR3 coding DNA: TGTGCCACCAGCAGAGCCGGGAGCAATCAGCCCCAGCATTTT. Protein sequence: CATSRAGSNQPQHF.

This chain joins TRBV2 and TRBJ2-5, with 8 bases that match TRBD2. Germline V gives CDR1 SNHLY, CDR2 FYNNEI. J was trimmed by 1 base and V by 4 bases; bases with no gene match: 2. There are 14 residues in the CDR3. CDR3 amino acids: CASSGSGTQETQYF. The CDR3 region has the DNA TGTGCCAGCAGTGGTAGCGGGACCCAAGAGACCCAGTACTTC.

About this clone: Other DNA sequences within the sample encode an identical CDR3. J is TRBJ1-5 and V is TRBV6-1; 9 bases match TRBD1. Trimming took 7 bases from V and 6 from J; bases not matched to a gene: 10. Germline assignment: CDR1 MNHNS and CDR2 SASEGT. The CDR3 totals 15 residues. The CDR3, as DNA: TGTGCCAGCACTGGTCAACAGGGGGCGAGTCAGCCCCAGCATTTT. Its translation is CASTGQQGASQPQHF.

The chain is built from TRBV6-1 and TRBJ1-1; D is undetermined. The CDR3 runs to 11 residues. CDR1 is MNHNS and CDR2 is SASEGT in the germline V gene. The ends were cut back, 6 bases at V and 7 bases at J, with 9 bases in the middle. The CDR3 loop reads CASSRLSEAFF. CDR3 DNA sequence: TGTGCCAGCAGCCGACTGAGTGAAGCTTTCTTT.

The rearrangement joins TRBV4-1 to TRBJ2-1; 8 bases map to TRBD2. The CDR3 has 18 amino acids. V lost 1 base, J lost 4 bases, and 12 bases stayed unmatched. Per the germline V gene, CDR1 is MGHRA and CDR2 is YSYEKL. For the CDR3, the DNA is TGCGCCAGCAGCCAAGGCGCGGGGGGTTTGGGAACGTACAATGAGCAGTTCTTC. As protein: CASSQGAGGLGTYNEQFF.

The chain uses TRBV7-6 and TRBJ2-3, with D possibly TRBD2 on 7 matching bases. The V and J ends lost 5 bases and 5 bases respectively, with 20 bases between them. The CDR3 runs 16 residues. Germline values: CDR1 SGHVS, CDR2 FNYEAQ. CDR3 amino acids: CASSPRGAGERDTQYF. The CDR3 nucleotides are TGTGCCAGCAGCCCCCGGGGGGCGGGGGAAAGAGATACGCAGTATTTT.

The gene calls are TRBV27 and TRBJ2-7; D possibly corresponds to TRBD1 (5 bases). The length of the CDR3 is 13 residues. Deletions cut 6 bases from V and 3 bases from J, with 12 bases between. CDR1 and CDR2 (germline): MNHEY, SMNVEV (reference sequence). Here the CDR3 DNA reads TGTGCCAGCAGAAACTCGGACAACTACGAGCAGTACTTC. Amino acids: CASRNSDNYEQYF.

CDR3 amino acids: CASSADRENGELFF. CDR3 bases: TGCGCCAGCAGCGCGGACAGGGAGAACGGGGAGCTGTTTTTT. This sequence joins TRBV5-1 and TRBJ2-2; the match to TRBD1 covers 8 bases. Germline V CDR1 and CDR2: SGHRS, YFSETQ. CDR3 length: 14 residues. The junction had 6 bases not matched to a gene; V was cut back by 4 bases and J by 7 bases.

V and J are TRBV14 and TRBJ1-1, with D hard to call. V lost 0 bases, J lost 6 bases, and 8 bases lay in between. Per germline, CDR1 SGHDN and CDR2 FVKESK. The CDR3 totals 13 residues. This CDR3 reads CASSQDLRAEAFF. The CDR3, as DNA: TGTGCCAGCAGCCAAGATCTTAGGGCTGAAGCTTTCTTT.

The genes are TRBV5-1 and TRBJ2-5; D may be TRBD2 (5 bases). The CDR3 is 16 amino acids. Trimming left V 1 base short and J 1 base short, with 14 bases between. CDR1 SGHRS and CDR2 YFSETQ come from the germline V gene. CDR3 in amino acids: CASSLIPRSGQETQYF. In DNA form, the CDR3 reads TGCGCCAGCAGCTTGATCCCTAGGAGCGGCCAAGAGACCCAGTACTTC.

The V call is TRBV28, the J call TRBJ1-5, with D uncertain. The CDR3 is made up of 14 amino acids. The V gene's germline CDR1 is MDHEN and CDR2 SYDVKM. V lost 10 bases to trimming and J lost 4 bases, with 17 bases between them. The CDR3 is CAIQAVDPNQPQHF. The CDR3 region has the DNA TGTGCCATCCAAGCGGTTGACCCAAATCAGCCCCAGCATTTT. The full variable domain, completed using reference TRBV28 and TRBJ1-5, is DVKVTQSSRYLVKRTGEKVFLECVQDMDHENMFWYRQDPGLGLRLIYFSYDVKMKEKGDIPEGYSVSREKKERFSLILESASTNQTSMYLCAIQAVDPNQPQHFGDGTRLSIL.

This clone was detected only a few times. V is TRBV6-6 and J is TRBJ1-1; tentative D call: TRBD1 (5 bases). Germline V gives CDR1 MNHNY, CDR2 SVGAGI (reference sequence). Trimming pared 10 bases from V and 12 bases from J, leaving 21 bases between. The CDR3 is 12 amino acids. The CDR3 reads CATRDSQGESFF. The DNA for the CDR3 is TGTGCCACCAGGGATTCCCAAGGCGAATCTTTCTTT.

This clone was seen more than once but under ten times. V gene TRBV5-1 combines with J gene TRBJ1-1; D possibly corresponds to TRBD1 (5 bases). Germline V gene sequence: CDR1 SGHRS, CDR2 YFSETQ. Trimming shortened V by 6 bases and J by 1 base, and 16 bases separated the two germline ends. The CDR3 is made up of 15 amino acids. CDR3 DNA sequence: TGCGCCAGCAACATTGGGGGGGTATCGAACACTGAAGCTTTCTTT. Translating gives CASNIGGVSNTEAFF.

This clone was seen only a few times. CDR3 DNA: TGTGCCAGCAGTGGGGGGAAAGGGAGTTCGAATCTCCATGAGCAGTTCTTC. It codes for CASSGGKGSSNLHEQFF. This chain uses TRBV25-1 with TRBJ2-1; D tentatively reads TRBD1 or TRBD2 (5 bases each). V gave up 4 bases and J gave up 8 bases, with 24 bases separating them. Germline lookup yields CDR1 MGHDK and CDR2 SYGVNS. This CDR3 has 17 residues.

In DNA form, the CDR3 reads TGTGCCAGCTCCCCGGCGGTTCCGAGCGGCAAAAACATTCAGTACTTC. Amino acids: CASSPAVPSGKNIQYF. The chain carries TRBV18 and TRBJ2-4; D is possibly TRBD2 (5 bases). CDR3 length equals 16 residues. Germline V gives CDR1 KGHSH, CDR2 LQKENI. The V end was cut by 6 bases, the J end by 3 bases, with 18 bases between.

The V call is TRBV10-2, the J call TRBJ2-7; D may match TRBD1 or TRBD2 (5 bases each). CDR1 is WSHSY and CDR2 is SAAADI in the germline V gene. The V end lost 2 bases, the J end lost 6 bases, and 8 bases lay between the germline ends. CDR3 size: 12 residues. CDR3 loop: CASSEGGFEQYF. CDR3 bases: TGCGCCAGCAGTGAGGGGGGTTTCGAGCAGTACTTC.

V gene TRBV12-5 combines with J gene TRBJ2-5; D is ambiguous. Looked up from germline, CDR1 is LGHNT and CDR2 is FRNRAP. The CDR3 extends over 10 amino acids. Trimming took 5 bases from V and 5 from J, leaving 3 bases between them. CDR3 amino acids: CASGLETQYF. CDR3 coding DNA: TGTGCTAGTGGTCTGGAGACCCAGTACTTC.

The gene calls are TRBV27 and TRBJ2-5, with D possibly being TRBD2 (5 bases). The germline V and J ends were trimmed by 3 bases and 2 bases, with 7 bases remaining between them. The CDR3 contains 13 residues. Germline V lookup: CDR1 MNHEY, CDR2 SMNVEV (reference sequence). The CDR3 region has the DNA TGTGCCAGCAGTTTTGAGGGACAAGAGACCCAGTACTTC. Protein: CASSFEGQETQYF.

CDR3 sequence (DNA): TGTGCCAGCAGTGACCCCAGGGGAGCTCAGCCCCAGCATTTT. As protein: CASSDPRGAQPQHF. The genes are TRBV2 and TRBJ1-5; perhaps TRBD1 as D (6 bases). Germline CDR1 SNHLY, CDR2 FYNNEI. Trimming removed 3 bases at V and 6 bases at J, with 12 bases between. This CDR3 has 14 residues.

DNA for the CDR3: TGCGCCAGCAGAAGGGACCAGGAGGCCAATGAGCAGTTCTTC. It specifies CASRRDQEANEQFF. The V gene is TRBV10-1, the J gene TRBJ2-1; D possibly uses TRBD1 or TRBD2 (5 bases each). The V and J ends lost 6 bases and 6 bases respectively, with 15 bases between them. This CDR3 has 14 amino acids. Germline V gives CDR1 WNHNN, CDR2 SYGVQD (reference sequence).

The chain links TRBV2 to TRBJ1-1, with D possibly TRBD1 on 5 matching bases. V was pared by 5 bases and J by 4 bases, with 11 bases between. The germline CDR1 and CDR2 sequences are SNHLY and FYNNEI. This CDR3 region has 13 residues. CDR3 protein: CASSLSGITEAFF. CDR3 nucleotide sequence: TGTGCCAGCAGTCTGTCAGGGATCACTGAAGCTTTCTTT.

V is TRBV21-1 and J is TRBJ2-4; the table's D call of TRBD2 was not tested on the DNA. TRBV21-1 is designated a pseudogene. The CDR3 covers 20 residues. This CDR3 is CASVVTGTLAGGGAKNIQYF. CDR3 sequence (DNA): TGTGCCAGCGTCGTTACAGGGACCCTAGCGGGAGGAGGGGCCAAAAACATTCAGTACTTC.

This chain uses TRBV19 with TRBJ1-5; 11 nucleotides align to TRBD1. In germline, CDR1 is LNHDA, CDR2 SQIVND (reference sequence). The CDR3 extends over 14 amino acids. V was pared by 3 bases and J by 9 bases, with 4 bases of the junction left unmatched. In DNA form, the CDR3 reads TGTGCCAGTAGTATGGGACAGGGGGAAAGGCCCCAGCATTTT. Translation gives CASSMGQGERPQHF.

The chain couples TRBV20-1 to TRBJ2-1; D might be TRBD1 (5 bases). CDR1 is DFQATT and CDR2 is SNEGSKA in the germline V gene (reference sequence). The CDR3 consists of 11 residues. Between the trimmed V and J ends, which lost 7 bases and 6 bases, there was a span of 10 bases. The CDR3, as DNA: TGCAGTGTACTCAGGGTCAATGAGCAGTTCTTC. It translates to CSVLRVNEQFF.

The chain links TRBV27 to TRBJ1-4; D gene unclear. Germline CDR1 is MNHEY and CDR2 is SMNVEV (reference sequence). Trimming took off 6 bases at V and 5 bases at J, with 10 bases between the two ends. This CDR3 region has 13 residues. The CDR3 reads CASRRHGNEKLFF. Here the CDR3 DNA reads TGTGCCAGCAGGAGACATGGGAATGAAAAACTGTTTTTT.

The chain recombines TRBV12-5 with TRBJ1-2; perhaps TRBD1 as D (5 bases). CDR3 length equals 13 residues. In germline, CDR1 is LGHNT, CDR2 FRNRAP. The V end lost 6 bases, the J end lost 2 bases, and 10 bases lay between the germline ends. The CDR3 region is CASGLQENYGYTF. The DNA for the CDR3 is TGTGCTAGTGGCTTACAGGAGAACTATGGCTACACCTTC.